One and the same sample provided the 21 T cell receptor beta chains below, sequenced in a study of blood T cell repertoires in COVID-19. Libraries were prepared by immunoSEQ multiplex PCR; TCRdb keeps only in-frame clonotypes and omits some of them. The sample has some 260,000 clones; 75% to 90% are singletons. The sequencing input was PBMCs or T cells enriched from blood (not recorded which). Source of these receptors: a man aged 40-49 years who had recovered from COVID-19.

V is TRBV19 and J is TRBJ1-3; 7 nucleotides agree with TRBD1. Germline V gene lookup returns CDR1 LNHDA and CDR2 SQIVND (reference sequence). The ends lost 4 bases at V and 0 bases at J; junction bases unmatched: 9. This CDR3 region has 17 residues. The CDR3 loop is CASSRTDRTHSGNTIYF. The CDR3 nucleotides read TGTGCCAGTAGTAGGACGGACAGGACACACTCTGGAAACACCATATATTTT.

The chain uses TRBV19 and TRBJ1-2, with D tentatively TRBD1 (6 bases). The CDR3 runs to 16 residues. Looked up from germline, CDR1 is LNHDA and CDR2 is SQIVND (reference sequence). V was clipped by 6 bases and J by 4 bases, with 21 bases between them. The CDR3 protein is CASSYGDIRGGYGYTF. The CDR3, as DNA: TGTGCCAGTAGCTATGGGGATATCAGGGGCGGCTATGGCTACACCTTC.

The chain has TRBV9 and TRBJ2-3; D is unclear. Germline loops: CDR1 SGDLS, CDR2 YYNGEE. The CDR3 is 15 amino acids. V shed 0 bases and J shed 6 bases, with 14 bases lying between them. The CDR3 nucleotides are TGTGCCAGCAGCGTAGATGGTAGACTGATCGATACGCAGTATTTT. Amino acid sequence: CASSVDGRLIDTQYF. Full variable domain (remainder filled in from reference TRBV9 and TRBJ2-3): DSGVTQTPKHLITATGQRVTLRCSPRSGDLSVYWYQQSLDQGLQFLIQYYNGEERAKGNILERFSAQQFPDLHSELNLSSLELGDSALYFCASSVDGRLIDTQYFGPGTRLTVL.

The chain carries TRBV5-1 and TRBJ2-5; a possible D gene is TRBD1 (6 bases). V was pared by 4 bases and J by 0 bases, with 10 bases between. CDR1 and CDR2 from the germline V gene are SGHRS and YFSETQ. The length of the CDR3 is 14 residues. CDR3 amino acids: CASSPGTNQETQYF. The CDR3 DNA sequence: TGCGCCAGCAGCCCCGGGACAAACCAAGAGACCCAGTACTTC.

The chain carries TRBV6-1 and TRBJ1-4; 10 bases align to TRBD1. The CDR3 sequence is 17 residues long. Germline V gene sequence: CDR1 MNHNS, CDR2 SASEGT. V dropped 3 bases and J dropped 0; count of bases not matched to a gene: 4. CDR3 residues: CASSDRDRGATNEKLFF. CDR3 DNA: TGTGCCAGCAGTGATAGGGACAGGGGAGCAACTAATGAAAAACTGTTTTTT.

This clone appeared once. This chain connects TRBV7-2 to TRBJ2-1, with D unclear. The V gene lost 1 base and the J gene lost 9 bases, with 7 bases spanning the gap. The CDR3 is 12 residues long. The germline gives CDR1 SGHTA, CDR2 FQGNSA. CDR3 in DNA: TGTGCCAGCAGCTTAGGAGCTAGTGAGCAGTTCTTC. Translated, it gives CASSLGASEQFF.

The chain couples TRBV4-3 to TRBJ2-2, with D possibly being TRBD1 (6 bases). The CDR3 totals 15 residues. Trimming pared 4 bases from V and 0 bases from J, leaving 9 bases between. Germline assignment: CDR1 LGHNA and CDR2 YSLEER. CDR3 protein: CASSLQGANTGELFF. The CDR3 coding sequence is TGCGCCAGCAGCCTACAGGGCGCGAACACCGGGGAGCTGTTTTTT.

The chain uses TRBV28 and TRBJ1-5, with D possibly TRBD1 on 6 matching bases. V shed 6 bases and J shed 4 bases, with 16 bases lying between them. This CDR3 has 15 residues. From germline, CDR1 is MDHEN and CDR2 SYDVKM. CDR3 nucleotides: TGTGCCAGCAGCCTCCGGGACACCAGTAATCAGCCCCAGCATTTT. The encoded protein is CASSLRDTSNQPQHF.

The V gene is TRBV5-6, the J gene TRBJ1-1; D gene unclear. This CDR3 is built from 16 residues. The germline V gene has CDR1 SGHDT and CDR2 YYEEEE. V was cut by 2 bases and J by 0 bases, with 14 bases left in between. CDR3 DNA: TGTGCCAGCAGCTTCTTGTCCAGGTCGATGAACACTGAAGCTTTCTTT. Amino acids: CASSFLSRSMNTEAFF.

This sequence joins TRBV12-3 or TRBV12-4 and TRBJ1-2, with TRBD1 matching 7 bases. This CDR3 has 11 amino acids. The ends lost 6 bases at V and 7 bases at J; junction bases unmatched: 2. Written as DNA, the CDR3 is TGTGCCAGCAGCGACAGGGTTGGCTACACCTTC. This codes for CASSDRVGYTF.

J is TRBJ2-7 and V is TRBV29-1; a weak D match, TRBD2 (6 bases). Trimming removed 5 bases at V and 0 bases at J, with 14 bases between. Germline values: CDR1 SQVTM, CDR2 ANQGSEA. CDR3 length: 14 residues. The CDR3 sequence is CSVYSGRGSYEQYF. The DNA for the CDR3 is TGCAGCGTTTATAGCGGAAGGGGCTCCTACGAGCAGTACTTC.

The chain has TRBV5-1 and TRBJ1-4; no clear D. The CDR3 has 19 amino acids. V was shortened by 1 base and J by 1 base, with 20 bases between the two germline ends. The germline V gene has CDR1 SGHRS and CDR2 YFSETQ. In nucleotides, the CDR3 is TGCGCCAGCAGCTTGCCGATGGCCGAGAAACAGCTAACTAATGAAAAACTGTTTTTT. Residues: CASSLPMAEKQLTNEKLFF.

The CDR3 spells CASSPPGGGNSPLHF. CDR3 sequence (DNA): TGTGCCAGTAGTCCGCCGGGGGGGGGTAATTCACCCCTCCACTTT. The chain employs TRBV19 and TRBJ1-6; tentative D call: TRBD1 (5 bases). This CDR3 is 15 amino acids long. Germline V gives CDR1 LNHDA, CDR2 SQIVND (reference sequence). The V end was cut by 5 bases, the J end by 6 bases, with 14 bases between. Full variable domain (remainder filled in from reference TRBV19 and TRBJ1-6): DGGITQSPKYLFRKEGQNVTLSCEQNLNHDAMYWYRQDPGQGLRLIYYSQIVNDFQKGDIAEGYSVSREKKESFPLTVTSAQKNPTAFYLCASSPPGGGNSPLHFGNGTRLTVT.

This clone is a singleton in its sample. CDR3 coding DNA: TGTGCCAGCAGTAGGGGATACACTGAAGCTTTCTTT. Its translation: CASSRGYTEAFF. The chain couples TRBV12-3 or TRBV12-4 to TRBJ1-1; perhaps TRBD1 as D (5 bases). V was trimmed by 5 bases and J by 3 bases, leaving 7 bases between them. The CDR3 extends over 12 amino acids.

The chain links TRBV3-1 (or the pseudogene TRBV3-2) to TRBJ1-5; 9 nucleotides match TRBD1. The CDR3 sequence is 19 residues long. J lost 5 bases, V lost 1 base, and 15 bases had no gene match. The germline V gene has CDR1 LGHDT and CDR2 YNNKEL (reference sequence). The CDR3 DNA sequence: TGTGCCAGCAGCCAAGGCCGGGGAAACAGGGGGCGCGGGGATCAGCCCCAGCATTTT. The encoded protein is CASSQGRGNRGRGDQPQHF.

The gene calls are TRBV9 and TRBJ2-7; no clear D. There are 13 residues in the CDR3. V lost 4 bases to trimming and J lost 7 bases, with 15 bases between them. Germline loops: CDR1 SGDLS, CDR2 YYNGEE. The CDR3 sequence: CASSPTVIREQYF. Here the CDR3 DNA reads TGTGCCAGCAGCCCTACCGTGATTCGGGAGCAGTACTTC. The full variable domain, its missing parts supplied by reference TRBV9 and TRBJ2-7, is DSGVTQTPKHLITATGQRVTLRCSPRSGDLSVYWYQQSLDQGLQFLIQYYNGEERAKGNILERFSAQQFPDLHSELNLSSLELGDSALYFCASSPTVIREQYFGPGTRLTVT.

The chain has TRBV19 and TRBJ1-5; 8 bases align to TRBD1. The V gene's germline CDR1 is LNHDA and CDR2 SQIVND (reference sequence). The length of the CDR3 is 15 residues. V shed 1 base and J 4 bases; nucleotides not matched to a gene: 3. CDR3 sequence: CASSIVRTGNQPQHF. The DNA of the CDR3 is TGTGCCAGTAGTATAGTTCGGACAGGGAATCAGCCCCAGCATTTT.

The chain uses TRBV11-2 and TRBJ1-1, with D perhaps TRBD1 (6 bases). The germline V gene has CDR1 SGHAT and CDR2 FQNNGV. The CDR3 sequence is 16 residues long. V was trimmed by 0 bases and J by 3 bases, leaving 14 bases between them. Written as DNA, the CDR3 is TGTGCCAGCAGCTTAGATGTTTTTGGGGGCGACACTGAAGCTTTCTTT. This codes for CASSLDVFGGDTEAFF.

This clone was seen once. The CDR3 here is CATSRGQGGEQYF. The CDR3 DNA is TGTGCCACCAGCAGAGGACAGGGCGGAGAGCAGTACTTC. The chain has TRBV15 and TRBJ2-7; 7 bases fit TRBD1. Germline V gene lookup returns CDR1 LNHNV and CDR2 YYDKDF (reference sequence). The CDR3 contains 13 residues. Unmatched junction bases numbered 4, after V lost 1 base and J lost 7 bases.

V and J are TRBV18 and TRBJ1-5, with TRBD1 matching 8 bases. Germline V gene lookup returns CDR1 KGHSH and CDR2 LQKENI. The CDR3 runs 17 residues. The V segment lost 6 bases and the J segment 3 bases; nucleotides outside the gene matches: 13. CDR3 sequence reads: CASSPVRTGMNNQPQHF. The CDR3 bases are TGTGCCAGCTCCCCCGTGAGGACAGGGATGAACAATCAGCCCCAGCATTTT. The whole variable domain, remainder taken from reference TRBV18 and TRBJ1-5, is NAGVMQNPRHLVRRRGQEARLRCSPMKGHSHVYWYRQLPEEGLKFMVYLQKENIIDESGMPKERFSAEFPKEGPSILRIQQVVRGDSAAYFCASSPVRTGMNNQPQHFGDGTRLSIL.

The V call is TRBV19, the J call TRBJ1-4; TRBD1 aligns across 7 bases. J was trimmed by 8 bases and V by 5 bases; bases with no gene match: 8. Germline CDR1 and CDR2: LNHDA and SQIVND (reference sequence). This CDR3 region has 14 residues. CDR3 nucleotides: TGTGCCAGTAGTCGACAGGGCTGGGGGGAAAAACTGTTTTTT. Translating it yields CASSRQGWGEKLFF.